This T cell receptor beta chain was obtained from a study of shared clonotypes between healthy human individuals. Study conclusions and caveats: Larger richness was generally estimated for naive than memory subsets. Lower generation probabilities were found for non-shared clonotypes than for those shared by all four donors.

Clones were read by immunoSEQ multiplex PCR, and TCRdb kept only the in-frame ones, dropping some. The sample yields under 600,000 clones, more than 95% seen once. A note on this clone: Its antigen remains unknown.

The authors divided CD4+ cells into CD45RA+ naive and CD45RA-negative memory subsets. V was clipped by 4 bases and J by 4 bases; unmatched bases: 8. The germline V gene has CDR1 SGHDN and CDR2 FVKESK. CDR3 length: 15 amino acids. The sample taken for sequencing was naive CD4+ T cells sorted from blood. The subset here: CD45RA+ positively selected. The origin of this receptor is a woman in her thirties in good health. The chain recombines TRBV14 with TRBJ2-5, with 8 bases matching TRBD2. Written as DNA, the CDR3 is TGTGCCAGCAGCCGCGGTAGCGGGATTGCAGAGACCCAGTACTTC. Amino acids: CASSRGSGIAETQYF.